This T cell receptor (beta chain) emerged from a study of technical replicates of blood from a few donors. The table came from immunoSEQ multiplex PCR; TCRdb's copy has only in-frame clones and leaves some out. The table records over 50,000 clones, more than 95% of them present only once. This clone was seen once. CDR3 length: 18 amino acids. Germline values: CDR1 MGHRA, CDR2 YSYEKL. V gave up 0 bases and J gave up 0 bases, with 15 bases separating them. The chain links TRBV4-1 to TRBJ2-4; D is perhaps TRBD1 (5 bases). The sequenced sample consisted of T cells isolated from PBMCs. The clonotype comes from a human donor in good health. The CDR3 loop is CASSQELTRALAKNIQYF. For the CDR3, the DNA is TGCGCCAGCAGCCAAGAGTTGACCAGGGCCCTAGCCAAAAACATTCAGTACTTC.